This T cell receptor (beta chain) derives from a study of cytomegalovirus exposure and HLA in healthy donors. CDR1 and CDR2 from the germline V gene are MNHEY and SMNVEV (reference sequence). This CDR3 has 18 amino acids. Trimming took 2 bases from V and 6 from J; bases not matched to a gene: 13. This clone appeared a single time. It was with 60 Vbeta and 13 Jbeta primers that the PCR ran. The repertoire was sequenced with immunoSEQ multiplex PCR; TCRdb's copy has only in-frame clones and lacks some. The sample includes about 82,000 clones, about 77% of them seen just once. The source material was PBMCs. The receptor's source is a man aged 50 or older in good health and CMV-seronegative. The V and J genes are TRBV27 and TRBJ1-5; 10 bases agree with TRBD1. The CDR3 DNA reads as TGTGCCAGCAGTTTAAAGGGGGGCGGGACAGGGGTGAGTCAGCCCCAGCATTTT. This translates into CASSLKGGGTGVSQPQHF.